These T cell receptor beta chains were read from a single sample in a study of control samples from healthy donors and cancer patients. Generated by immunoSEQ multiplex PCR, the TCRdb table keeps only in-frame clones and is missing some. The sample records 150,000 to 200,000 clones, approximately 92% being singletons. Sequenced: blood. The receptor source for this set is a man aged 25 to 40 in good health. CDR3s include the opening cysteine and the closing phenylalanine or tryptophan. Each record gives: J gene, D gene, CDR3 length, clone size, V gene, CDR3 DNA, CDR3 protein. A D gene is named only where the DNA matches it firmly. Some rows have no size entry. The others give once, few or many, or a class for an expanded clone.

TRBJ1-2 TRBD1 14 . TRBV15 TGTGCCACCAGCAGGTGGGACAGGACCGCCGGCTACACCTTC CATSRWDRTAGYTF
TRBJ1-4 TRBD1 14 once TRBV2 TGTGCCAGCAGCCCGGGACAGGGGAACGAAAAACTGTTTTTT CASSPGQGNEKLFF
TRBJ1-5 . 12 once TRBV3-1/TRBV3-2 TGTGCCAGCAGCCAAGCCAATCAGCCCCAGCATTTT CASSQANQPQHF
TRBJ1-1 TRBD1 14 . TRBV28 TGTGCCAGCAGTCCCCGGACAGGAAACACTGAAGCTTTCTTT CASSPRTGNTEAFF
TRBJ1-6 . 17 once TRBV19 TGTGCCAGTAGTCCCCGGACAGTAACCCAAGAAAATTCACCCCTCCACTTT CASSPRTVTQENSPLHF
TRBJ1-5 . 15 . TRBV7-2 TGTGCCAGCAGCTTAGATCTTGCCAGCCTGCGGCCCCAGCATTTT CASSLDLASLRPQHF
TRBJ1-2 . 14 . TRBV28 TGTGCCAGCAGTTTCGAGGGCACTTTCTATGGCTACACCTTC CASSFEGTFYGYTF
TRBJ2-2 TRBD2 16 few TRBV5-1 TGCGCCAGCCGATGGACTAGCGGGAGTCACACCGGGGAGCTGTTTTTT CASRWTSGSHTGELFF
TRBJ2-1 TRBD2 16 . TRBV13 TGTGCCAGCAGCTTCCAGCGGGAGAGCTCCTACAATGAGCAGTTCTTC CASSFQRESSYNEQFF
TRBJ1-2 . 16 once TRBV24-1 TGTGCCACCAGTGACGGGGGCCTCAAACCTAACTATGGCTACACCTTC CATSDGGLKPNYGYTF
TRBJ2-1 . 17 . TRBV27 TGTGCCAGCAGTTCTACCCTCACAGGGGTAGCGGGTGGCGAGCAGTTCTTC CASSSTLTGVAGGEQFF
TRBJ1-2 . 13 . TRBV28 TGTGCCAGCACCTGGGGCGGGAGCTATGGCTACACCTTC CASTWGGSYGYTF
TRBJ2-1 . 14 . TRBV9 TGTGCCAGCAGCGTAGGAGGACGAGGCAATGAGCAGTTCTTC CASSVGGRGNEQFF
TRBJ1-2 . 14 . TRBV2 TGTGCCAGCAGTGCCCGGGCAGGTGAAGGGGGCTACACCTTC CASSARAGEGGYTF
TRBJ2-7 . 15 . TRBV11-2 TGTGCCAGCAGTTCCCAGGGGAGCGGAGGGGAAGAGCAGTACTTC CASSSQGSGGEEQYF
TRBJ2-2 . 16 . TRBV5-1 TGCGCCAGCAGCATAGAAGACAGCGCGAACACCGGGGAGCTGTTTTTT CASSIEDSANTGELFF
TRBJ1-5 TRBD1 14 . TRBV18 TGTGCCAGCCAGGGACAGGGGCCGGGTCAGCCCCAGCATTTT CASQGQGPGQPQHF
TRBJ1-4 . 13 . TRBV19 TGTGCCAGTAGTCGCGGCAGGGGTGAAAAACTGTTTTTT CASSRGRGEKLFF
TRBJ1-2 . 15 . TRBV4-1 TGCGCCAGCAGCCAAGATCCCGGGATTCCCTATGGCTACACCTTC CASSQDPGIPYGYTF
TRBJ2-4 . 11 . TRBV27 TGTGCCAGCAGCCCGAAAAACATTCAGTACTTC CASSPKNIQYF
TRBJ1-1 . 15 . TRBV4-1 TGCGCCAGCAGCCACACGGGACCCCCGAACACTGAAGCTTTCTTT CASSHTGPPNTEAFF
TRBJ2-5 TRBD2 15 . TRBV30 TGTGCCTGGAGCGGTAGCGGGAGGGCCAGGGAGACCCAGTACTTC CAWSGSGRARETQYF
TRBJ1-2 TRBD1 15 . TRBV19 TGTGCCAGTAGTATGGCCCCAGGGGGCGAGTATGGCTACACCTTC CASSMAPGGEYGYTF
TRBJ1-2 . 16 . TRBV4-3 TGCGCCAGCAGCCAAGATAGGGGGGGGAACGCCTATGGCTACACCTTC CASSQDRGGNAYGYTF
TRBJ1-5 . 12 once TRBV15 TGTGCCACCAGCAGAGATGCAGGGCCCCAGCATTTT CATSRDAGPQHF
TRBJ2-7 . 15 once TRBV6-1 TGTGCCAGCAGTGAACGGACAGGGAGGGCCTACGAGCAGTACTTC CASSERTGRAYEQYF
TRBJ1-6 . 14 once TRBV18 TGTGCCAGCTCCCGGGCTTCGGATAATTCACCCCTCCACTTT CASSRASDNSPLHF
TRBJ2-1 TRBD2 15 once TRBV5-1 TGCGCCAGCAGCTTGGATAGCGGGACCTACAATGAGCAGTTCTTC CASSLDSGTYNEQFF
TRBJ1-2 . 14 . TRBV7-8 TGTGCCAGCAGCTTAGATGGGGGTCATAGTGGCTACACCTTC CASSLDGGHSGYTF
TRBJ1-1 TRBD1 16 . TRBV5-6 TGTGCCAGCAGCTTATATACGGACAGGGTGAACACTGAAGCTTTCTTT CASSLYTDRVNTEAFF
TRBJ1-6 TRBD1 17 . TRBV28 TGTGCCAGCAGTTCCCCCTCCACCCAGGGGGTGGCTTCACCCCTCCACTTT CASSSPSTQGVASPLHF
TRBJ2-7 TRBD1 15 . TRBV27 TGTGCCAGCAGTGAAGGGACAGGGTGGCCCTACGAGCAGTACTTC CASSEGTGWPYEQYF
TRBJ2-7 TRBD1 11 few TRBV29-1 TGCAGCGTTTACAGGGGTTACGAGCAGTACTTC CSVYRGYEQYF
TRBJ1-3 TRBD1 16 . TRBV7-9 TGTGCCAGCAGCTCTCGAGGGGGCGCGACTGGAAACACCATATATTTT CASSSRGGATGNTIYF